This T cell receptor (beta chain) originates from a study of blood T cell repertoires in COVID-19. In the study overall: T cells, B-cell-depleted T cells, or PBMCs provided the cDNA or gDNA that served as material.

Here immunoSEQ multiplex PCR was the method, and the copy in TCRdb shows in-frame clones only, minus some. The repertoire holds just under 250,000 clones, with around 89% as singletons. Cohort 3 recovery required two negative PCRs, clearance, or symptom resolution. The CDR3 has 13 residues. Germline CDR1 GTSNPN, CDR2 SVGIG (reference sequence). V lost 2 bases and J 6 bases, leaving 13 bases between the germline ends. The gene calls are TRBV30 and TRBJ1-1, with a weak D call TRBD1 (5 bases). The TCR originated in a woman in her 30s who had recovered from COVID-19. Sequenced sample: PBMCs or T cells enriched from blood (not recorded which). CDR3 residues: CAWSPGGSPEAFF. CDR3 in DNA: TGTGCCTGGAGTCCGGGGGGGAGCCCTGAAGCTTTCTTT.